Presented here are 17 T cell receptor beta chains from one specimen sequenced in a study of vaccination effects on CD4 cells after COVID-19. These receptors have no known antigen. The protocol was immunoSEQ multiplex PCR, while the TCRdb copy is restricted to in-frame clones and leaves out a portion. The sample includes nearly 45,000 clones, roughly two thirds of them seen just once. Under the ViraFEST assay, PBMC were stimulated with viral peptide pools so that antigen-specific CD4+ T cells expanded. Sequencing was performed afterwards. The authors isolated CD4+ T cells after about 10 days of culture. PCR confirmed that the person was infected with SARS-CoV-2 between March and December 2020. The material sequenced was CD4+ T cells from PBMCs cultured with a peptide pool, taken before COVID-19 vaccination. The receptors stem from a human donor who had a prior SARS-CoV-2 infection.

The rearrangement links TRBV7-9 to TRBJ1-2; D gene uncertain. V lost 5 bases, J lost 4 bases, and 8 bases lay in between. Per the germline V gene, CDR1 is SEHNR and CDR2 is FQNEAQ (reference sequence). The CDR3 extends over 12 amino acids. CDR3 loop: CASSPKSYGYTF. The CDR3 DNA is TGTGCCAGCAGCCCCAAGTCCTATGGCTACACCTTC.

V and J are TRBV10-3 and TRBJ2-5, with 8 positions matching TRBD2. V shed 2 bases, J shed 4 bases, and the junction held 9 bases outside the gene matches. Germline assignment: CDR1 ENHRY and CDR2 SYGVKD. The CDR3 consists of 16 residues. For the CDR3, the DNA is TGTGCCATCAGTGAGGCCAGGGCGGGAGGCTTAGAGACCCAGTACTTC. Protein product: CAISEARAGGLETQYF.

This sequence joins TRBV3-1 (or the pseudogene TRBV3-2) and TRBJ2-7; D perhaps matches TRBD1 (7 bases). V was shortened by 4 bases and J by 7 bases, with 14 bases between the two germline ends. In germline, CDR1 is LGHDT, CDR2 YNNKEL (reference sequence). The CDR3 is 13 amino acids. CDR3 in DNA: TGTGCCAGCAGCCGGAACAGGGGACTTGAGCAGTACTTC. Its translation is CASSRNRGLEQYF.

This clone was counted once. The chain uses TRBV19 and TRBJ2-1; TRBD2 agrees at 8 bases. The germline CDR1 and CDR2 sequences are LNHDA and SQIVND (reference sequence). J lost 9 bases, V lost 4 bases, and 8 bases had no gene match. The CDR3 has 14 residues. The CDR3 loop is CASSNTGSGSEQFF. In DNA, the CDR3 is TGTGCCAGTAGTAACACCGGCAGCGGGAGTGAGCAGTTCTTC. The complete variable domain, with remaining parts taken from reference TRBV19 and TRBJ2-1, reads DGGITQSPKYLFRKEGQNVTLSCEQNLNHDAMYWYRQDPGQGLRLIYYSQIVNDFQKGDIAEGYSVSREKKESFPLTVTSAQKNPTAFYLCASSNTGSGSEQFFGPGTRLTVL.

CDR3 residues: CASSSEAGYNEQFF. The CDR3 nucleotides are TGTGCCAGCAGCTCAGAAGCGGGATACAATGAGCAGTTCTTC. V usage is TRBV5-4 and J usage is TRBJ2-1; 7 bases map to TRBD2. This CDR3 has 14 residues. Germline V lookup: CDR1 SGHNT, CDR2 YYREEE (reference sequence). V was pared by 3 bases and J by 4 bases, with 4 bases of the junction left unmatched. Full variable domain (rest looked up from reference TRBV5-4 and TRBJ2-1): ETGVTQSPTHLIKTRGQQVTLRCSSQSGHNTVSWYQQALGQGPQFIFQYYREEENGRGNFPPRFSGLQFPNYSSELNVNALELDDSALYLCASSSEAGYNEQFFGPGTRLTVL.

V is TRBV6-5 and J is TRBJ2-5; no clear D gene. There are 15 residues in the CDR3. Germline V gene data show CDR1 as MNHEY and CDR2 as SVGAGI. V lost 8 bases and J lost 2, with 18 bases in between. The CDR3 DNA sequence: TGTGCCAGCTCAAGGGTAACCGGAGTACAAGAGACCCAGTACTTC. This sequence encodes CASSRVTGVQETQYF.

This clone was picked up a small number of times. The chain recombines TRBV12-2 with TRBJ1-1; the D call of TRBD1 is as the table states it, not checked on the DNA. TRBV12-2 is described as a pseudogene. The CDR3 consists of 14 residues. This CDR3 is CASRLDDSYTEAFF. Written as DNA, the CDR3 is TGTGCAAGTCGCTTAGATGACAGTTACACTGAAGCTTTCTTT.

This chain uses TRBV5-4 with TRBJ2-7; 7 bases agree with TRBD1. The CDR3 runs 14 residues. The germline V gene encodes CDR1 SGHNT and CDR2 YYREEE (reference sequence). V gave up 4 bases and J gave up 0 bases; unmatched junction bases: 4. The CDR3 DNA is TGTGCCAGCAGCAGAGGACAGGACTCCTACGAGCAGTACTTC. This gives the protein CASSRGQDSYEQYF.

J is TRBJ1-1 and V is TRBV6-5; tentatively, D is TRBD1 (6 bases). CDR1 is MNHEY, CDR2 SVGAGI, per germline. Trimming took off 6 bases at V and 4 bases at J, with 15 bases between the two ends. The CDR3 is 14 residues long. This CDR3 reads CASSSTGFGTEAFF. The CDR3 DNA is TGTGCCAGCAGCTCAACAGGGTTTGGCACTGAAGCTTTCTTT.

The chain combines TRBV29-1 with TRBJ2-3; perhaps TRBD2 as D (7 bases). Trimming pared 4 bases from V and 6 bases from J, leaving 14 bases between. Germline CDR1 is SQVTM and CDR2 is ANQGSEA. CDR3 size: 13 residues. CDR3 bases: TGCAGCGTTGTTGGGGGGGGCCGGGATACGCAGTATTTT. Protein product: CSVVGGGRDTQYF.

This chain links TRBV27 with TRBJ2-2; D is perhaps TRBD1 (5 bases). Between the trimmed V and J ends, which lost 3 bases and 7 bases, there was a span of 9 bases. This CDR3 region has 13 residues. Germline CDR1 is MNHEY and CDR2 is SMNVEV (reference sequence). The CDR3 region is CASSFNTGGELFF. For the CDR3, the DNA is TGTGCCAGCAGTTTTAATACAGGCGGGGAGCTGTTTTTT.

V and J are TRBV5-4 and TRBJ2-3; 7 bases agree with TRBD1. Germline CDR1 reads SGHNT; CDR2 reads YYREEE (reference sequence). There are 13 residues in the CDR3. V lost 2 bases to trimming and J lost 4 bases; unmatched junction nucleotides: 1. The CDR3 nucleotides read TGTGCCAGCAGCTTTAGGGGGCCAGATACGCAGTATTTT. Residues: CASSFRGPDTQYF.

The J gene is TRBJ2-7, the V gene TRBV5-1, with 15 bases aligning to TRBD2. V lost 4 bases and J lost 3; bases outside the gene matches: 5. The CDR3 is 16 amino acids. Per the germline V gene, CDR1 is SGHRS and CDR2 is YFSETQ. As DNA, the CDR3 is TGCGCCAGCAGCCCCCCGGGACTAGCGGGAGGCTACGAGCAGTACTTC. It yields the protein CASSPPGLAGGYEQYF.

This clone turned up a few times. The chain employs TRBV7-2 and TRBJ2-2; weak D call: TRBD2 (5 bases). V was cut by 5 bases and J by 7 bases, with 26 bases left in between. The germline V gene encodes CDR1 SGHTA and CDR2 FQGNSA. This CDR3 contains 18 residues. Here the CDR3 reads CASSLRGVFEGTVGELFF. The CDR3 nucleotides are TGTGCCAGCAGCCTACGAGGTGTTTTTGAGGGTACCGTCGGGGAGCTGTTTTTT.

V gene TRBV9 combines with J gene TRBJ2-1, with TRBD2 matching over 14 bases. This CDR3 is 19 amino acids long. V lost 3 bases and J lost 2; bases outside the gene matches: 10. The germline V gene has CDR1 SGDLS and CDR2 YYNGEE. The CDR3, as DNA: TGTGCCAGCAGCGAGACTAGCGGGGGGGCCACGGCCACCTACAATGAGCAGTTCTTC. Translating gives CASSETSGGATATYNEQFF. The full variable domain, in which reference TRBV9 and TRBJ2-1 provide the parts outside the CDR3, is DSGVTQTPKHLITATGQRVTLRCSPRSGDLSVYWYQQSLDQGLQFLIQYYNGEERAKGNILERFSAQQFPDLHSELNLSSLELGDSALYFCASSETSGGATATYNEQFFGPGTRLTVL.

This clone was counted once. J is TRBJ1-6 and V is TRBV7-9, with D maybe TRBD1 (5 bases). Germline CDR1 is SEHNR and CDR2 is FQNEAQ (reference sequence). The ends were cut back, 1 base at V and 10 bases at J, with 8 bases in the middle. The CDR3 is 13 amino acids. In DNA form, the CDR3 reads TGTGCCAGCAGCTTAGTAGAGGGGTCACCCCTCCACTTT. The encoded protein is CASSLVEGSPLHF.

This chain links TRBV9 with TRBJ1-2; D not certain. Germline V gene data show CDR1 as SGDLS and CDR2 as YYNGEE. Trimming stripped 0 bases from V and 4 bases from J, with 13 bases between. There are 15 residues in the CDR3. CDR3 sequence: CASSVATGPTYGYTF. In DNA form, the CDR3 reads TGTGCCAGCAGCGTAGCAACCGGACCAACCTATGGCTACACCTTC.